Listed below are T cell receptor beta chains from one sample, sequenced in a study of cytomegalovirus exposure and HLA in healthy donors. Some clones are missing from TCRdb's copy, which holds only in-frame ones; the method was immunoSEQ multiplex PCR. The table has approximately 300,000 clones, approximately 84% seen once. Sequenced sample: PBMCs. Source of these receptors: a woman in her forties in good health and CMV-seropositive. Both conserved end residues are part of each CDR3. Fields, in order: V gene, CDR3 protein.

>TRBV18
CASSPPDLQGAGEQYF
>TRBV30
CAWRPKTGSYEQYF
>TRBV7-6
CASSSIAGVEQYF
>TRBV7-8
CASSLGRGNYEQYF
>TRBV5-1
CASSPGTSGYSYEQYF
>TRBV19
CASSIGRDSGNTIYF
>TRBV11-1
CARGSQETQYF
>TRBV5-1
CASSLVADRGAYYTF
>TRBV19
CASSFGAPYGYTF
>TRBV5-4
CASSPRQDRTEAFF
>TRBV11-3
CASSLDATVNEQFF
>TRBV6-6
CASSYSTGIGYEQYF
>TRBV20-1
CSAKTGLEAFF
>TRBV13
CASSPSLAGPNTGELFF
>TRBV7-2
CASSQQGGLAQYF
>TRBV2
CASRVPGRKGEQYF
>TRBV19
CASSILGGTEAFF
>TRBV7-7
CASSLAPGQFYEQYF
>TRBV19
CASSYSSGRGPDTQYF
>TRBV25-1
CALSGVETQYF
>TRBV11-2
CASSLEAGRTGELFF
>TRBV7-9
CASSLDGANTEAFF
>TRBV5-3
CARSLSSGTHIGYEQYF
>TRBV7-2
CASSRDRPIQETQYF
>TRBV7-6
CASSSLAGGHTDTQYF
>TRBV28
CASSGTGNNQPQHF
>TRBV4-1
CASSTSNTEAFF
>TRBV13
CASSSRPSGRRPDTQYF
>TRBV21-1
CASALYIETQYF
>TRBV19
CASSIRGPGQPTNEKLFF
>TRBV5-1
CASSSTSGGETQYF
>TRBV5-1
CASSLESGSGNTIYF
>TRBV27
CASSLISSGRNEQFF
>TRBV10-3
CAISEFGGKTDTQYF
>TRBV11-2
CASSLPPSGKYEQYF
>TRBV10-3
CAISFGLAGREDTQYF
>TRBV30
CAWSADSNYGYTF
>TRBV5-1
CASSLTGTPALETQYF
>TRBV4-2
CAGSPQPRLAGVPYPYEQYF
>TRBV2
CASSAYNEQFF
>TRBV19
CASSIFGGVTDTQYF
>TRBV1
CTSSQVSWDWANTGELFF
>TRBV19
CASSRQGSSGYTF
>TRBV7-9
CASSLAGGNEQFF
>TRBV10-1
CASSGRPQGLAERGYEQYF
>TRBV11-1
CASSLTGQRNEQFF
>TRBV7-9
CASSSWGLAGGPSHEQFF